The clone carrying this T cell receptor (beta chain) has a count of ten or more. Its target is not known. Together with thyroid ultrasound, orbital computed tomography, serum thyroxine and TRAb, clinical symptoms were used for diagnoses. The sample originates from a study of T cells in Graves' hyperthyroidism and ophthalmopathy. V lost 3 bases and J lost 3; bases outside the gene matches: 8. Germline V gene lookup returns CDR1 SGDLS and CDR2 YYNGEE. The CDR3 runs to 15 residues. Researchers amplified the TCR beta CDR3 regions from RNA transcripts. A first-round RT-PCR of the TCR CDR3 used the HTBI primer set. TCRdb re-derived calls from the multiplex PCR reads in MiXCR, one entry per CDR3 protein. The sample has approximately 870,000 distinct CDR3 sequences, 38% seen once. Findings of the study overall: Model predictions of ophthalmopathy came a median approximately 6.5 months before onset.

The rearrangement uses TRBV9 and TRBJ1-1; 7 positions match TRBD1. The receptor was derived from a man aged 18-30 years with Graves' hyperthyroidism. Sequenced: blood. The CDR3 is CASSAGYRGHTEAFF. CDR3 sequence (DNA): TGTGCCAGCAGCGCCGGCTACAGGGGACACACTGAAGCTTTCTTT.